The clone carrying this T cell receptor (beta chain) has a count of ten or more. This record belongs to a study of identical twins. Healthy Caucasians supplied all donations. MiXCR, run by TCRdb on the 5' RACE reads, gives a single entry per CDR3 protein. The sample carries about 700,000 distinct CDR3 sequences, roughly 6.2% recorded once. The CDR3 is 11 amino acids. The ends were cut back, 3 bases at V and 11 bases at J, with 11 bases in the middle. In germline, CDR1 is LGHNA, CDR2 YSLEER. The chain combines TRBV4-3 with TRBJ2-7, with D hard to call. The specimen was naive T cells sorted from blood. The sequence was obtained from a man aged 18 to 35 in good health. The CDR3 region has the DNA TGCGCCAGCAGCCACGTGGCGGTGGAGTACTTC. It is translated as CASSHVAVEYF.